This T cell receptor beta chain was profiled in a study of T cells after yellow fever vaccination. The wider study: Where fractions had low cell numbers, libraries were prepared from them with the SMART-Seq v4 Ultra Low Input RNA kit.

In the case of this clonotype: What it recognizes is unknown.

The V gene's germline CDR1 is SGHRS and CDR2 YFSETQ. V was pared by 2 bases and J by 7 bases, with 15 bases between. The CDR3 spans 14 residues. Template switching with 5'RACE generated the TCR cDNA and added a universal primer site and UMIs. Via MiXCR, TCRdb re-called the 5' RACE reads, giving one row per CDR3 protein. Among about 170,000 distinct CDR3 sequences listed, roughly 11% were seen once. Study observations and caveats: The study re-detected most primary-vaccination clones after the booster (approximately 97% CD4, approximately 87% CD8). It was a weaker secondary response, yet one that peaked faster, at day 5 versus 15.

Sample: CD8+ T cells sorted from PBMCs, taken 15 days after the yellow fever booster vaccination. The chain combines TRBV5-1 with TRBJ1-2; D possibly corresponds to TRBD1 (6 bases). The sequence derives from a man younger than 30 who received the YFV17D yellow fever vaccine. The CDR3 loop is CASSFRTALGGYTF. The CDR3 region has the DNA TGCGCCAGCAGCTTCCGGACAGCCTTAGGTGGCTACACCTTC.